This TCR beta chain was obtained from a study of blood T cell repertoires in COVID-19. Overall study: Acute and convalescent COVID-19 specimens originated in the United States, Italy and Spain. T cells, B-cell-depleted T cells, or PBMCs provided the cDNA or gDNA that served as material.

In germline, CDR1 is SQVTM, CDR2 ANQGSEA. The V end lost 7 bases, the J end lost 0 bases, and 18 bases lay between the germline ends. The CDR3 loop spans 16 amino acids. Per the original methods: Estimation of nucleated cell counts was performed using reference gene primer amplification. Measured with immunoSEQ multiplex PCR; TCRdb has only the in-frame clones, and not every one. That table furnishes V, J and clone size, whereas the DNA furnished D and trimming. The repertoire consists of about 440,000 clones, with around 89% occurring once and the leading ten covering approximately 4.5%. V and J are TRBV29-1 and TRBJ2-2, with a possible D match to TRBD1 (6 bases). The source of this sequence is a woman aged 25 to 39 with acute or convalescent COVID-19. The sequenced material came from peripheral blood. As DNA, the CDR3 is TGCAGCGCTCAAGGCCCGACAGGTGCGAACACCGGGGAGCTGTTTTTT. Translated: CSAQGPTGANTGELFF.